This entry features one T cell receptor beta chain sequence. The read ends 3 residues before the CDR3 terminus; that terminus is restored from the germline J gene. The protocol was immunoSEQ multiplex PCR, while the TCRdb copy is restricted to in-frame clones and leaves out a portion. The table counts under 20,000 clones; about 16% lies in the top ten. Germline trimming cut 3 bases from V and 5 bases from J; bases unmatched to any gene: 13. Germline values: CDR1 KGHSH, CDR2 LQKENI. The length of the CDR3 is 19 residues. These data belong to a study of T cells in women clearing cervical HPV infection. The TCR sequence derives from a woman between 18 and 70 years old with a cervical HPV16 infection that either progressed to CIN3+ or cleared (not recorded which). The chain couples TRBV18 to TRBJ2-1; 13 bases match TRBD2. Sequenced sample: blood buffy coat. CDR3 in amino acids: CASSPTAGTSGVLDNEQFF. The sequenced CDR3 bases are TGTGCCAGCTCACCCACGGCCGGGACTAGCGGGGTTCTTGACAATGAG. The full variable domain, with the rest looked up from reference TRBV18 and TRBJ2-1, is NAGVMQNPRHLVRRRGQEARLRCSPMKGHSHVYWYRQLPEEGLKFMVYLQKENIIDESGMPKERFSAEFPKEGPSILRIQQVVRGDSAAYFCASSPTAGTSGVLDNEQFFGPGTRLTVL.